These 12 T cell receptor beta chains share one sample of origin, sequenced in a study of long-term antiretroviral therapy in people with HIV (dated by TCRdb to between 2021 and 2024). Sequencing of the TRB variable region was done with the immunoSEQ hsTCRB v3.0 assay at survey level resolution. The table comes from immuneACCESS by way of TCRdb, which keeps in-frame sequences with V and J called. Part of the clones is missing from these tables; in studies checked, under half for an unresolved V gene and the rest for unknown reasons. This sample holds about 7,100 clones; 70% to 85% were observed only once. The ten largest clones add up to about 25% of the sample. Specimen: unsorted PBMCs, collected 1.1 years after starting antiretroviral therapy. Source of these receptors: a man aged 40-50 years with HIV.

The rearrangement joins TRBV6-5 to TRBJ2-2; perhaps TRBD2 as D (5 bases). This CDR3 comprises 15 residues. Trimming took off 6 bases at V and 0 bases at J, with 11 bases between the two ends. Germline V gene lookup returns CDR1 MNHEY and CDR2 SVGAGI. The CDR3 DNA follows: TGTGCCAGCAGCGGACTGTTCGCGAACACCGGGGAGCTGTTTTTT. Its protein is CASSGLFANTGELFF.

The rearrangement links TRBV10-3 to TRBJ2-2; D remains unclear. Germline CDR1 and CDR2: ENHRY and SYGVKD. The ends were cut back, 7 bases at V and 3 bases at J, with 12 bases in the middle. The CDR3 extends over 14 amino acids. The DNA of the CDR3 is TGTGCCATCAAAGGTCAGACTTACACCGGGGAGCTGTTTTTT. It translates to CAIKGQTYTGELFF.

This clone has a handful of counts. V usage is TRBV14 and J usage is TRBJ2-7; no definite D call. The ends were cut back, 5 bases at V and 4 bases at J, with 9 bases in the middle. The CDR3 contains 12 residues. Germline CDR1 and CDR2: SGHDN and FVKESK. The CDR3 DNA reads TGTGCCAGCAGCTACGACGGGTACGAGCAGTACTTC. Translated: CASSYDGYEQYF. The full variable domain, rest sourced from reference TRBV14 and TRBJ2-7, is EAGVTQFPSHSVIEKGQTVTLRCDPISGHDNLYWYRRVMGKEIKFLLHFVKESKQDESGMPNNRFLAERTGGTYSTLKVQPAELEDSGVYFCASSYDGYEQYFGPGTRLTVT.

The chain is built from TRBV18 and TRBJ2-7; D may be TRBD2 (6 bases). Germline CDR1 and CDR2: KGHSH and LQKENI. The length of the CDR3 is 15 residues. Between the trimmed V and J ends, which lost 2 bases and 2 bases, there was a span of 13 bases. The DNA for the CDR3 is TGTGCCAGCTCACCATTGGAGGGGAGTACCTACGAGCAGTACTTC. Residues: CASSPLEGSTYEQYF.

The chain recombines TRBV5-1 with TRBJ2-5; D is perhaps TRBD2 (5 bases). Germline V gives CDR1 SGHRS, CDR2 YFSETQ. CDR3 size: 15 residues. Trimming removed 0 bases from V and 5 bases from J, with 14 bases in between. CDR3 in DNA: TGCGCCAGCAGCTTGGAGCTAGCTGCTGGGGAGACCCAGTACTTC. It specifies CASSLELAAGETQYF.

This clone was found once. The J gene is TRBJ2-7, the V gene TRBV19; TRBD2 matches at 10 bases. This CDR3 spans 15 amino acids. After removal of 4 bases from V and 1 base from J, the junction contained 4 bases not matched to a gene. From germline, CDR1 is LNHDA and CDR2 SQIVND (reference sequence). CDR3 residues: CASSKTSGESYEQYF. In DNA, the CDR3 is TGTGCCAGTAGTAAAACTAGCGGGGAATCCTACGAGCAGTACTTC.

This chain joins TRBV27 and TRBJ2-7; D gene unclear. Germline CDR1 and CDR2: MNHEY and SMNVEV (reference sequence). The CDR3 has 14 residues. Trimming stripped 3 bases from V and 2 bases from J, with 11 bases between. DNA for the CDR3: TGTGCCAGCAGTTTGTCTGCGGCCACCTACGAGCAGTACTTC. Its protein is CASSLSAATYEQYF.

This clone is termed medium-sized. CDR3 coding DNA: TGTGCCAGCAGTGAATATATCGGACAGAACACTGAAGCTTTCTTT. Protein: CASSEYIGQNTEAFF. The rearrangement links TRBV2 to TRBJ1-1; tentative D call: TRBD1 (5 bases). CDR1 and CDR2 from the germline V gene are SNHLY and FYNNEI. The CDR3 is made up of 15 amino acids. Deletions cut 2 bases from V and 1 base from J, with 11 bases between.

The V gene is TRBV11-3, the J gene TRBJ2-7; possibly TRBD2 for D (6 bases). Germline V CDR1 and CDR2: SGHNT, YENEEA. This CDR3 has 13 residues. Deletions cut 6 bases from V and 12 bases from J, with 21 bases between. CDR3 DNA sequence: TGTGCCAGCAGGACGGGAGTAACAACAAGACCGTACTTC. Translation: CASRTGVTTRPYF.

The genes are TRBV30 and TRBJ2-3; 15 bases are shared with TRBD2. This CDR3 contains 17 residues. Germline CDR1 is GTSNPN and CDR2 is SVGIG (reference sequence). J gave up 1 base and V 5 bases, and 7 bases lay outside the gene matches. CDR3 residues: CAWEPGLAGGGTDTQYF. In DNA, the CDR3 is TGTGCCTGGGAACCGGGACTAGCGGGGGGTGGCACAGATACGCAGTATTTT. The full variable domain, with the rest looked up from reference TRBV30 and TRBJ2-3, is SQTIHQWPATLVQPVGSPLSLECTVEGTSNPNLYWYRQAAGRGLQLLFYSVGIGQISSEVPQNLSASRPQDRQFILSSKKLLLSDSGFYLCAWEPGLAGGGTDTQYFGPGTRLTVL.

The chain is built from TRBV7-2 and TRBJ1-1; D is uncertain. The ends were cut back, 2 bases at V and 4 bases at J, with 14 bases in the middle. The CDR3 is 15 amino acids. CDR1 and CDR2 from the germline V gene are SGHTA and FQGNSA. DNA for the CDR3: TGTGCCAGCAGCTTATATGCCGTGAGCAGCACTGAAGCTTTCTTT. Amino acids: CASSLYAVSSTEAFF.

The chain combines TRBV19 with TRBJ1-2; TRBD1 aligns across 8 bases. J lost 6 bases, V lost 5 bases, and 11 bases had no gene match. The CDR3 totals 15 residues. Per germline, CDR1 LNHDA and CDR2 SQIVND (reference sequence). Here the CDR3 reads CASSPWTGSPNGYTF. CDR3 coding DNA: TGTGCCAGTAGTCCGTGGACAGGGTCCCCGAATGGCTACACCTTC.